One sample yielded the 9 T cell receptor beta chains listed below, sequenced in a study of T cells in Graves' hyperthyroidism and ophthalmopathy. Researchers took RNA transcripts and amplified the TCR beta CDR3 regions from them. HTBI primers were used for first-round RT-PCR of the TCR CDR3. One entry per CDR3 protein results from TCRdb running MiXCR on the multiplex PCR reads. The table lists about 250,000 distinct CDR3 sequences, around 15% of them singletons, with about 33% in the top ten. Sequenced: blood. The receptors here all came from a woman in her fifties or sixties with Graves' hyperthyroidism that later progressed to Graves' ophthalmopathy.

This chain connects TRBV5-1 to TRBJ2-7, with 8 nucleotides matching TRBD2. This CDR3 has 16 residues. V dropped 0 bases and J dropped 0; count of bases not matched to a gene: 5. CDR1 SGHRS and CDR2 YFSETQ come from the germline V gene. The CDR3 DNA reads TGCGCCAGCAGCTTGGGCGGGGGGACCCTCTCCTACGAGCAGTACTTC. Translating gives CASSLGGGTLSYEQYF.

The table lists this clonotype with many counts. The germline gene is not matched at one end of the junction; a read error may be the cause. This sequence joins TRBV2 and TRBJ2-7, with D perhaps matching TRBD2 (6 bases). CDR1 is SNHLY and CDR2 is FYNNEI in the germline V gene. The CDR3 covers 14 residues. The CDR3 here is CATSSRGSSYEQYF. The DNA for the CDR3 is TGTGCCACCAGTTCTCGGGGGAGCTCCTACGAGCAGTACTTC.

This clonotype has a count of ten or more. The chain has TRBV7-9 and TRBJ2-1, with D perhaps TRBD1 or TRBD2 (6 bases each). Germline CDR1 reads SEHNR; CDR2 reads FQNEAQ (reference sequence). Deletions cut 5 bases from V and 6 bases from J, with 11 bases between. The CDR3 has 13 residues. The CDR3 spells CASSRGAGNEQFF. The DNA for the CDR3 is TGTGCCAGCAGCAGGGGGGCGGGCAATGAGCAGTTCTTC.

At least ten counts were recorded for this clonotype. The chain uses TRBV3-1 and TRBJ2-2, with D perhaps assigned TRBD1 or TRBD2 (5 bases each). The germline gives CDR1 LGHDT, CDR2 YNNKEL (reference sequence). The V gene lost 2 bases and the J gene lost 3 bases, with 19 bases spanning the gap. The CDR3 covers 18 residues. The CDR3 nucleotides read TGTGCCAGCAGCCAATACTTGCTGACAGCGGTTCACACCGGGGAGCTGTTTTTT. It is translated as CASSQYLLTAVHTGELFF.

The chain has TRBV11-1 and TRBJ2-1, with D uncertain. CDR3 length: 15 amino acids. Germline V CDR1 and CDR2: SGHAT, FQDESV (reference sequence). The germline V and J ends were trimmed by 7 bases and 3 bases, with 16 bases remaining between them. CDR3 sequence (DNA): TGTGCCAGCAACCCCCAGGATAGCAACTACAATGAGCAGTTCTTC. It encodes CASNPQDSNYNEQFF.

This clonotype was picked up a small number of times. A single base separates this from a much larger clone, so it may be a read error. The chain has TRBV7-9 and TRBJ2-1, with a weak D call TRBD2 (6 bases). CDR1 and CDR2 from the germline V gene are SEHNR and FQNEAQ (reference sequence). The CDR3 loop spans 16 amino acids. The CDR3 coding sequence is TGTGCCAGCAGCTTCACTGGCCGGGACTCCCACAATGAGCAGTTCTTC. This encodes CASSFTGRDSHNEQFF.

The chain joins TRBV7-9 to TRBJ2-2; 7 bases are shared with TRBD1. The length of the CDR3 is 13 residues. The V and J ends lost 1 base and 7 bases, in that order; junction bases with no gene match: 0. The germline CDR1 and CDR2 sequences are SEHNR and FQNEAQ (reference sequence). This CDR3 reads CASSLGTGGELFF. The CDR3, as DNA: TGTGCCAGCAGCTTAGGGACAGGCGGGGAGCTGTTTTTT.

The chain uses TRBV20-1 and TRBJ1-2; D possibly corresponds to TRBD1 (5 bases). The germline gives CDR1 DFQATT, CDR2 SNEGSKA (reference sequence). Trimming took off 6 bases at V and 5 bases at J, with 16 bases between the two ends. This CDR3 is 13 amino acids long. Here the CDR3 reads CSARLGQKYGYTF. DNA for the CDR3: TGCAGTGCGCGCCTGGGGCAAAAGTATGGCTACACCTTC.

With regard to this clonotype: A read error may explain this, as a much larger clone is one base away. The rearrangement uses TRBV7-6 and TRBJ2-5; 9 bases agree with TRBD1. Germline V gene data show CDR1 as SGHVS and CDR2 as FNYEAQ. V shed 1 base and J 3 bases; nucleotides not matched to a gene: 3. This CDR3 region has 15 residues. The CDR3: CASSLGGTGKETQYF. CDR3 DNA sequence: TGTGCCAGCAGCTTAGGAGGGACAGGGAAAGAGACCCAGTACTTC. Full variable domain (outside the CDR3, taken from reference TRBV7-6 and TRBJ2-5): GAGVSQSPRYKVTKRGQDVALRCDPISGHVSLYWYRQALGQGPEFLTYFNYEAQQDKSGLPNDRFSAERPEGSISTLTIQRTEQRDSAMYRCASSLGGTGKETQYFGPGTRLLVL.